Many counts were recorded for the clone carrying this TCR beta chain. The target antigen is unknown. Germline CDR1 and CDR2: GTSNPN and SVGIG (reference sequence). V was pared by 1 base and J by 3 bases, with 7 bases between. This CDR3 contains 14 residues. The sample comes from a study of T cells in Graves' hyperthyroidism and ophthalmopathy. Study-level findings and limits: Most thyroid-expanded clonotypes above 0.001 were also found in blood.

TCR beta CDR3 regions were amplified from RNA. HTBI primers were the set used in a first-round RT-PCR of the TCR CDR3. MiXCR, run by TCRdb on the multiplex PCR reads, gives a single entry per CDR3 protein. The sample lists 500,000 or so distinct CDR3 sequences, 17% seen once, with approximately 15% in the top ten. The source of this sequence is a woman aged 18-29 years with Graves' ophthalmopathy. This chain uses TRBV30 with TRBJ1-6; D unresolved. Specimen: blood. The CDR3 spells CAWSGTGYNSPLHF. CDR3 DNA sequence: TGTGCCTGGAGTGGAACTGGCTATAATTCACCCCTCCACTTT. The full variable domain, completed using reference TRBV30 and TRBJ1-6, is SQTIHQWPATLVQPVGSPLSLECTVEGTSNPNLYWYRQAAGRGLQLLFYSVGIGQISSEVPQNLSASRPQDRQFILSSKKLLLSDSGFYLCAWSGTGYNSPLHFGNGTRLTVT.